The clone carrying this T cell receptor beta chain came up many times. The data were obtained in a study of regulatory T cells in long-lasting Graves disease. Relying on iRepertoire HTBI primers and Arm-PCR of CDR3 regions, the team built TCR beta libraries. Each CDR3 protein is one row after TCRdb ran MiXCR on the multiplex PCR reads. The repertoire consists of about 430,000 distinct CDR3 sequences, with 21% occurring once and the leading ten covering approximately 15%. Time point reported: persistent/refractory GD, antithyroid drugs over 5 years with positive TRAb. Preparation of the TCR library used RNA extracted from PBMCs. The sample was peripheral blood mononuclear cells (PBMCs), taken when the disease was refractory, from a patient treated with antithyroid drugs. This receptor was identified in a female donor with Graves disease.

CDR3 DNA sequence: TGTGCCACCACAACGCGGCGGGGGAAGAACACCGGGGAGCTGTTTTTT. Translation: CATTTRRGKNTGELFF. The gene calls are TRBV24-1 and TRBJ2-2; 7 bases are a match to TRBD2. V shed 8 bases, J shed 1 base, and the junction held 9 bases outside the gene matches. Germline assignment: CDR1 KGHDR and CDR2 SFDVKD. This CDR3 is 16 amino acids long.